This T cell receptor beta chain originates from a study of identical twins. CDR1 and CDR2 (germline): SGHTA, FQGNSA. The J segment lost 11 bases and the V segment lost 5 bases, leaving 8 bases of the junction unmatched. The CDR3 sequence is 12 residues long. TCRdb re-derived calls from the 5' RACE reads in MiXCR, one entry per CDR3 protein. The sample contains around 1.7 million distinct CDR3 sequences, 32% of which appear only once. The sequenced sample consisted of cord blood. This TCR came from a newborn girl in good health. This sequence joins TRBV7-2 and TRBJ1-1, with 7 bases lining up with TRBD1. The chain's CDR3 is CASSEFTGVAFF. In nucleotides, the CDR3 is TGTGCCAGCAGCGAGTTTACAGGGGTTGCTTTCTTT. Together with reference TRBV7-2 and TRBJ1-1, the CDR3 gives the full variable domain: GAGVSQSPSNKVTEKGKDVELRCDPISGHTALYWYRQSLGQGLEFLIYFQGNSAPDKSGLPSDRFSAERTGGSVSTLTIQRTQQEDSAVYLCASSEFTGVAFFGQGTRLTVV.